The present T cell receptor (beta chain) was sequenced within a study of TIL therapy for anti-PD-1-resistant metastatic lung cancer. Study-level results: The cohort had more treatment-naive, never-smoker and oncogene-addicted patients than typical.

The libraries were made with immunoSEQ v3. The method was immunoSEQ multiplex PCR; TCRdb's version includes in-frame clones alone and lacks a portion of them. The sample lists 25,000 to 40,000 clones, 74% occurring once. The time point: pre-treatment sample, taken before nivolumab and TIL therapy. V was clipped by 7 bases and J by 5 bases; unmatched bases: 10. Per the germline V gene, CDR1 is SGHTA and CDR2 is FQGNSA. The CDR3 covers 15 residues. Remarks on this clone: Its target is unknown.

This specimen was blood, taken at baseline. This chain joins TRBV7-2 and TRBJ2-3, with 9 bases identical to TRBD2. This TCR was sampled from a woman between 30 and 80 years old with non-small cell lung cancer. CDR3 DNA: TGTGCCAGCACCCTTAGCGGGAGTAGGAGAGATACGCAGTATTTT. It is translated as CASTLSGSRRDTQYF. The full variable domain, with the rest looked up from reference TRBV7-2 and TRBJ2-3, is GAGVSQSPSNKVTEKGKDVELRCDPISGHTALYWYRQSLGQGLEFLIYFQGNSAPDKSGLPSDRFSAERTGGSVSTLTIQRTQQEDSAVYLCASTLSGSRRDTQYFGPGTRLTVL.